The T cell receptor beta chain under discussion was sequenced for a study of T cells after somatic rescue of genetic block. Germline CDR1 and CDR2: SGHNT and YYREEE (reference sequence). V gave up 4 bases and J gave up 3 bases, with 10 bases separating them. CDR3 length: 13 amino acids. The assay was immunoSEQ multiplex PCR, and TCRdb's table has in-frame clones only and misses some. The sample shows tens of thousands of clones, 95% to 96% of them seen only once. The specimen was peripheral blood mononuclear cells (PBMCs). V gene TRBV5-4 combines with J gene TRBJ1-2, with a tentative D call TRBD1 (5 bases). The receptor comes from a child younger than two. For the CDR3, the DNA is TGTGCCAGCAGCCGAAGGGACCACTATGGCTACACCTTC. Translation gives CASSRRDHYGYTF.